A selection of T cell receptor beta chains follows, all from one sample in a study of T-cell reconstitution after alpha-beta-depleted transplantation in children. TCRdb called the PCR reads again in MiXCR, with one record for every CDR3 protein. The table has some 7,500 distinct CDR3 sequences, 25% to 35% seen once; the top ten hold 2.2%. The sequencing here drew on peripheral blood, taken 60 days after TCRalphabeta/CD19-depleted stem cell transplant. Receptors originate from a boy younger than two who had a stem cell transplant for SCID, so the T cells may come from the graft donor. CDR3s include the opening cysteine and the closing phenylalanine or tryptophan. Fields, in order: V gene, J gene, clone size, D gene, CDR3 DNA, CDR3 protein. The D gene is left open where the match is weak. Size is omitted from some rows. Given values are once, few, many or a class for expanded clones.

V: TRBV5-1; J: TRBJ1-5; size: few; D: NA; DNA: TGCGCCAGCAGCCCCGGAGACAGTACCTATAGCAATCAGCCCCAGCATTTT; CDR3: CASSPGDSTYSNQPQHF
V: TRBV20-1; J: TRBJ2-7; size: medium-sized; D: NA; DNA: TGCAGTGCTTCACGACGGGGGTACGAGCAGTACTTC; CDR3: CSASRRGYEQYF
V: TRBV4-1; J: TRBJ2-3; size: medium-sized; D: TRBD1; DNA: TGCGCCAGCAGCCACCGGGACAGGACCGAGGATACGCAGTATTTT; CDR3: CASSHRDRTEDTQYF
V: TRBV21-1; J: TRBJ1-2; size: medium-sized; D: NA; DNA: TGTGCCAGCAGCAAAGACGGCAGAGACTATGGCTACACCTTC; CDR3: CASSKDGRDYGYTF
V: TRBV11-2; J: TRBJ2-7; size: few; D: TRBD2; DNA: TGTGCCAGCACCCTAGACGGGGCTAGCGGGGGGCTCCCCTACGAGCAGTACTTC; CDR3: CASTLDGASGGLPYEQYF
V: TRBV3-1; J: TRBJ2-1; size: NA; D: NA; DNA: TGTGCCTGCAGCAAGGAGGGCCCGCGGGAATCCTACAATGAGCAGTTCTTC; CDR3: CACSKEGPRESYNEQFF
V: TRBV3-1; J: TRBJ2-1; size: NA; D: NA; DNA: TGTGCCAGCAGCCAAGGCGCGCGCTACAATGAGCAGTTCTTC; CDR3: CASSQGARYNEQFF
V: TRBV3-1; J: TRBJ2-1; size: once; D: NA; DNA: TGTGCCAGCAGCCAGGAGGGCCATCGGGAATCCTACAATGAGCAGTTCTTC; CDR3: CASSQEGHRESYNEQFF
V: TRBV6-5; J: TRBJ1-2; size: medium-sized; D: NA; DNA: TGTGCCAGCAGTTATTCGGGACTGCGATCCTATGGCTACACCTTC; CDR3: CASSYSGLRSYGYTF
V: TRBV9; J: TRBJ2-7; size: many; D: NA; DNA: TGTGCCAGCAGCACCCACCGTAGGGGCTCCTACGAGCAGTACTTC; CDR3: CASSTHRRGSYEQYF
V: TRBV7-7; J: TRBJ2-5; size: medium-sized; D: NA; DNA: TGTGCTAGCAGCACCGACAAGGGGCCGAAAGAGACCCAGTACTTC; CDR3: CASSTDKGPKETQYF
V: TRBV7-9; J: TRBJ2-7; size: few; D: NA; DNA: TGTGCCAGCAGCTTAGGGACCCCGGTATCCCACGAGCAGTACTTC; CDR3: CASSLGTPVSHEQYF
V: TRBV15; J: TRBJ2-7; size: NA; D: NA; DNA: TGTGCCACCAGCAGACATTTGGGAGATTATGAGCAGTACTTC; CDR3: CATSRHLGDYEQYF
V: TRBV4-1; J: TRBJ1-1; size: many; D: NA; DNA: TGCGCCAGCAGCCAAGGTCCCGAGACTGTGAACACTGAAGCTTTCTTT; CDR3: CASSQGPETVNTEAFF
V: TRBV11-1; J: TRBJ2-5; size: medium-sized; D: NA; DNA: TGTGCCAGGGGCACTAAAGTTCAAGAGACCCAGTACTTC; CDR3: CARGTKVQETQYF
V: TRBV27; J: TRBJ2-5; size: many; D: NA; DNA: TGTGCCAGCAGTTGGGATGAGATGGGGCAAAAGACCCAGTACTTC; CDR3: CASSWDEMGQKTQYF
V: TRBV18; J: TRBJ1-6; size: medium-sized; D: NA; DNA: TGTGCCAGCTCACCAACACGGAACACCTATAATTCACCCCTCCACTTT; CDR3: CASSPTRNTYNSPLHF
V: TRBV5-1; J: TRBJ2-7; size: medium-sized; D: NA; DNA: TGCGCCAGCAGCACATGGACGGGCTCCTACGAGCAGTACTTC; CDR3: CASSTWTGSYEQYF
V: TRBV6-5; J: TRBJ1-1; size: many; D: NA; DNA: TGTGCCAGCAACCGACCGACAGGTTGTGAAGCTTTCTTT; CDR3: CASNRPTGCEAFF
V: TRBV5-1; J: TRBJ2-1; size: few; D: NA; DNA: TGCGCCAGCAGGAGGAGGAGCGACTCCTACAATGAGCAGTTCTTC; CDR3: CASRRRSDSYNEQFF
V: TRBV7-9; J: TRBJ2-7; size: NA; D: TRBD2; DNA: TGTGCCAGCAGCTCAAGACTAGCGGGAGGCTACGAGCAGTACTTC; CDR3: CASSSRLAGGYEQYF
V: TRBV7-9; J: TRBJ2-1; size: medium-sized; D: NA; DNA: TGTGCCAGCAGCTTAGCGACAGGAAGGAAGTTCTTC; CDR3: CASSLATGRKFF
V: TRBV6-5; J: TRBJ2-3; size: medium-sized; D: NA; DNA: TGTGCCAGCAGTTACGTCCCCTCAGGTAGAGATACGCAGTATTTT; CDR3: CASSYVPSGRDTQYF
V: TRBV1; J: TRBJ2-1; size: many; D: NA; DNA: TGCACCAGCAGCCAAGTTTCATGTTGCGGGGGGGCCGAAAATGAGCAGTTCTTC; CDR3: CTSSQVSCCGGAENEQFF
V: TRBV12-3/TRBV12-4; J: TRBJ2-7; size: NA; D: NA; DNA: TGTGCCAGCAGTTCGTTAGTCCCCCCCTACGAGCAGTACTTC; CDR3: CASSSLVPPYEQYF
V: TRBV11-2; J: TRBJ1-4; size: medium-sized; D: NA; DNA: TGTGCCAGCAGCTTAGGGTCCAGACACGAAAAACTGTTTTTT; CDR3: CASSLGSRHEKLFF
V: TRBV4-1; J: TRBJ2-3; size: medium-sized; D: NA; DNA: TGCGCCAGCAGCCCACCCTGGGCAGGGACAGATACGCAGTATTTT; CDR3: CASSPPWAGTDTQYF
V: TRBV7-9; J: TRBJ1-6; size: NA; D: NA; DNA: TGTGCCAGCAGCTTAAAGGGCCGGGGTCTGCAGAATTCACCCCTCCACTTT; CDR3: CASSLKGRGLQNSPLHF
V: TRBV21-1; J: TRBJ2-2; size: medium-sized; D: NA; DNA: TGTGCCAGCAGCCCTCGACAGGGCATCGGGGAGCTGTTTTTT; CDR3: CASSPRQGIGELFF
V: TRBV5-1; J: TRBJ2-5; size: many; D: NA; DNA: TGCGCCAGCAGCCCACAGGGCGCGGGAGCTGTGGAGACCCAGTACTTC; CDR3: CASSPQGAGAVETQYF
V: TRBV10-3; J: TRBJ1-6; size: few; D: NA; DNA: TGTGCCATCAGCGATCGACAGAACCTACCACCCCTCCACTTT; CDR3: CAISDRQNLPPLHF
V: TRBV6-6; J: TRBJ2-7; size: medium-sized; D: NA; DNA: TGTGCCAGCAGTTACGGAGGGTGGCAGTACTTC; CDR3: CASSYGGWQYF
V: TRBV12-3/TRBV12-4; J: TRBJ2-7; size: many; D: TRBD1; DNA: TGTGCCAGCCGTCAGGGACAGGGCGCCTACGAGCAGTACTTC; CDR3: CASRQGQGAYEQYF
V: TRBV4-2; J: TRBJ2-7; size: medium-sized; D: TRBD1; DNA: TGTGCCAGCAGCCCTAGAGGACCCGGGACAGGAAGAAAAAGCTCCTACGAGCAGTACTTC; CDR3: CASSPRGPGTGRKSSYEQYF
V: TRBV7-4; J: TRBJ1-6; size: medium-sized; D: NA; DNA: TGTGCCAGCAGCTTAAACAAAGGAGGGTCACCCCTCCACTTT; CDR3: CASSLNKGGSPLHF
V: TRBV6-1; J: TRBJ1-3; size: many; D: NA; DNA: TGTGCCAGCAGCCGGGACCGAGTACGAGTCCCCTCTGAAGGAAACACCATATATTTT; CDR3: CASSRDRVRVPSEGNTIYF
V: TRBV2; J: TRBJ1-2; size: many; D: NA; DNA: TGTGCCAGCAGTGATTGGGCGCCGAGGCGCAGGGAACCCGGCTACACCTTC; CDR3: CASSDWAPRRREPGYTF
V: TRBV12-3/TRBV12-4; J: TRBJ2-3; size: NA; D: TRBD2; DNA: TGTGCCAGCAGTCTAGCGGGGTTCACAGATACGCAGTATTTT; CDR3: CASSLAGFTDTQYF
V: TRBV5-1; J: TRBJ2-3; size: NA; D: NA; DNA: TGCGCCAGCAGCTTGGGGCCTTATACGCAGTATTTT; CDR3: CASSLGPYTQYF
V: TRBV4-1; J: TRBJ2-7; size: NA; D: TRBD2; DNA: TGCGCCAGCAGCCAACTAGCGGGAGGTTACGAGCAGTACTTC; CDR3: CASSQLAGGYEQYF
V: TRBV12-2; J: TRBJ2-1; size: NA; D: NA; DNA: TGTGCAAGTCGCTCTAGCGGGGGGTATGACAATGAGCAGTTCTTC; CDR3: CASRSSGGYDNEQFF
V: TRBV5-6; J: TRBJ1-4; size: NA; D: NA; DNA: TGTGCCAGCAGCCCCCGGCGCCATCCGACAACTAATGAAAAACTGTTTTTT; CDR3: CASSPRRHPTTNEKLFF
V: TRBV21-1; J: TRBJ2-1; size: many; D: NA; DNA: TGTGCCAGCAGCAACGAGTGGGTTGAGTTCTTC; CDR3: CASSNEWVEFF
V: TRBV25-1; J: TRBJ1-1; size: many; D: NA; DNA: TGTGCCAGCAGGGGGGCGGAGATGAACACTGAAGCTTTCTTT; CDR3: CASRGAEMNTEAFF
V: TRBV6-6; J: TRBJ1-1; size: medium-sized; D: NA; DNA: TGTGCCAGCAGCTTAGGGAGCCCTGAAGCTTTCTTT; CDR3: CASSLGSPEAFF
V: TRBV11-2; J: TRBJ1-1; size: medium-sized; D: NA; DNA: TGTGCCAGCCGGTGGGGCCGGGACACTGAAGCTTTCTTT; CDR3: CASRWGRDTEAFF
V: TRBV6-5; J: TRBJ2-5; size: many; D: NA; DNA: TGTGCCAGCAGTTACTCAGGGCAGGCCAAAGAGACCCAGTACTTC; CDR3: CASSYSGQAKETQYF
V: TRBV19; J: TRBJ2-2; size: many; D: NA; DNA: TGTGCCAGTAGTATAGATCGTCGGGGATCGGGCACCGGGGAGCTGTTTTTT; CDR3: CASSIDRRGSGTGELFF
V: TRBV27; J: TRBJ1-6; size: medium-sized; D: TRBD1; DNA: TGTGCCAGCAGTTTAACAGGGGGTTATAATTCACCCCTCCACTTT; CDR3: CASSLTGGYNSPLHF
V: TRBV5-6; J: TRBJ2-1; size: many; D: NA; DNA: TGTGCCAGCAGCCTGCCCAGGTCCTACAATGAGCAGTTCTTC; CDR3: CASSLPRSYNEQFF
V: TRBV6-5; J: TRBJ2-7; size: many; D: NA; DNA: TGTGCCAGCAGCGAGCAGTACTTC; CDR3: CASSEQYF
V: TRBV10-2; J: TRBJ2-7; size: NA; D: TRBD1; DNA: TGCGCCACCAACCGGGACAGGGTTTCCTACGAGCAGTACTTC; CDR3: CATNRDRVSYEQYF
V: TRBV23-1; J: TRBJ1-6; size: NA; D: TRBD1; DNA: TGCGCCAGCAGTCAGGAAGGACAGGGGGAGCCCTATAATTCACCCCTCCACTTT; CDR3: CASSQEGQGEPYNSPLHF
V: TRBV6-5; J: TRBJ2-1; size: few; D: NA; DNA: TGTGCCAGCAGTTACTCGACTCCAGGCCAAAATGAGCAGTTCTTC; CDR3: CASSYSTPGQNEQFF
V: TRBV20-1; J: TRBJ2-7; size: medium-sized; D: NA; DNA: TGCAGTGCTAGGGGGTTAGGACGGAGGGGGTTCAACGAGCAGTACTTC; CDR3: CSARGLGRRGFNEQYF